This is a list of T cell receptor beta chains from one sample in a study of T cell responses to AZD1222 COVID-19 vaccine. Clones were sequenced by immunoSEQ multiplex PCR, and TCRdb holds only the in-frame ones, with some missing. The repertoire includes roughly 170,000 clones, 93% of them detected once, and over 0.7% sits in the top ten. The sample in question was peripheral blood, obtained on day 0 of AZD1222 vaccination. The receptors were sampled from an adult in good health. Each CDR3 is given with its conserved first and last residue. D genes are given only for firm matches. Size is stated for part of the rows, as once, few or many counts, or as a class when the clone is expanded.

CDR3: CASSLGAGYYGYTF
DNA: TGTGCCAGCAGCTTAGGGGCAGGGTACTATGGCTACACCTTC
J: TRBJ1-2
size: .
D: .
V: TRBV7-9

CDR3: CASSEGHPSSYNEQFF
DNA: TGTGCCAGCAGTGAAGGACACCCGAGCTCCTACAATGAGCAGTTCTTC
J: TRBJ2-1
size: .
D: .
V: TRBV2

CDR3: CASSLDYEQYF
DNA: TGTGCCAGCAGCTTGGATTACGAGCAGTACTTC
J: TRBJ2-7
size: .
D: .
V: TRBV5-6

CDR3: CASRSGQGANSNQPQHF
DNA: TGTGCCAGTAGATCGGGACAGGGGGCAAATAGCAATCAGCCCCAGCATTTT
J: TRBJ1-5
size: .
D: TRBD1
V: TRBV19

CDR3: CASLERGRRELFF
DNA: TGTGCCTCCCTCGAACGGGGGAGGCGGGAGCTGTTTTTT
J: TRBJ2-2
size: once
D: .
V: TRBV30

CDR3: CASSLAGRNYGYTF
DNA: TGTGCCAGCAGCTTGGCGGGACGGAACTATGGCTACACCTTC
J: TRBJ1-2
size: .
D: .
V: TRBV11-2

CDR3: CASSATGTSQPQHF
DNA: TGCGCCAGCAGCGCTACAGGGACCAGTCAGCCCCAGCATTTT
J: TRBJ1-5
size: .
D: .
V: TRBV4-3

CDR3: CASSPGQTQYF
DNA: TGTGCCAGCAGTCCGGGACAGACCCAGTACTTC
J: TRBJ2-5
size: .
D: .
V: TRBV27

CDR3: CASSLDASYNEQFF
DNA: TGTGCCAGCAGCTTAGATGCCAGCTACAATGAGCAGTTCTTC
J: TRBJ2-1
size: once
D: .
V: TRBV7-2

CDR3: CASSQSGASHNEQFF
DNA: TGCGCCAGCAGCCAATCGGGGGCGAGCCACAATGAGCAGTTCTTC
J: TRBJ2-1
size: .
D: .
V: TRBV5-1

CDR3: CASSSVTGGRGELFF
DNA: TGTGCCAGCAGTAGTGTGACAGGGGGTAGAGGGGAGCTGTTTTTT
J: TRBJ2-2
size: .
D: TRBD1
V: TRBV28

CDR3: CATSGTHSNQPQHF
DNA: TGTGCCACCTCCGGGACCCATAGCAATCAGCCCCAGCATTTT
J: TRBJ1-5
size: .
D: .
V: TRBV19

CDR3: CASSKLTGMNTEAFF
DNA: TGTGCCAGCAGCAAATTGACAGGGATGAACACTGAAGCTTTCTTT
J: TRBJ1-1
size: .
D: TRBD1
V: TRBV7-8

CDR3: CASSTLAGGGEEQFF
DNA: TGTGCCAGCAGTACGTTAGCGGGCGGTGGAGAGGAGCAGTTCTTC
J: TRBJ2-1
size: .
D: TRBD2
V: TRBV27